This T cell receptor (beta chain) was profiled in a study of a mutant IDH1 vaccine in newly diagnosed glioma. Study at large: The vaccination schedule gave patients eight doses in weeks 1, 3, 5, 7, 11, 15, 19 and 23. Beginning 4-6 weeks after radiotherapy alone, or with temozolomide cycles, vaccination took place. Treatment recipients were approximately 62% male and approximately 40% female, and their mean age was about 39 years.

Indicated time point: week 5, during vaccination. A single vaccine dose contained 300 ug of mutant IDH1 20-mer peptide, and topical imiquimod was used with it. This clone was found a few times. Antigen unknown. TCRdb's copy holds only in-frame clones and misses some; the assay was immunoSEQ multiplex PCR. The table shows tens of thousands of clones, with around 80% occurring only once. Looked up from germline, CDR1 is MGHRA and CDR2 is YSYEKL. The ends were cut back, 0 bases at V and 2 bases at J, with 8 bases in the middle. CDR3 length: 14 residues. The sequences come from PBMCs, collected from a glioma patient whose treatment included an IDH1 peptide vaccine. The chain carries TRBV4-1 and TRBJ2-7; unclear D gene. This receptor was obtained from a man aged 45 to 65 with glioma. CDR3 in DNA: TGCGCCAGCAGCCAAGATTTCCAGGCCTACGAGCAGTACTTC. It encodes CASSQDFQAYEQYF.